This T cell receptor (beta chain) appears in the sequencing data of a study of spatial heterogeneity in lung cancer. Described time point: blood at routine non-recurrence follow-up after resection. There are many counts of this clonotype. J lost 0 bases, V lost 4 bases, and 6 bases had no gene match. Germline assignment: CDR1 SGHKS and CDR2 YYEKEE (reference sequence). The CDR3 extends over 15 amino acids. TCRdb recomputed calls from the 5' RACE reads with MiXCR, one row per CDR3 protein. The sample includes more than 15,000 distinct CDR3 sequences, 8% to 10% of them seen just once. This chain joins TRBV5-5 and TRBJ1-2, with TRBD1 matching over 7 bases. This clonotype originated in a female donor with early-stage non-small cell lung cancer. Sequencing was performed on PBMCs, taken at follow-up. CDR3 sequence: CASSRDRLTNYGYTF. CDR3 in DNA: TGTGCCAGCAGCCGGGACAGACTAACTAACTATGGCTACACCTTC.